This T cell receptor beta chain was sequenced in a study of T cells in Graves' hyperthyroidism and ophthalmopathy. Study-wide results and limits: A model of 13 V-J features distinguished ophthalmopathy from stable hyperthyroidism.

RNA transcripts were the template for amplifying TCR beta CDR3 regions. HTBI primers were the set used in a first-round RT-PCR of the TCR CDR3. TCRdb ran MiXCR on the multiplex PCR reads and lists one entry per CDR3 protein. This table holds approximately 700,000 distinct CDR3 sequences, 45% found once. V dropped 0 bases and J dropped 6 bases, with 4 bases sitting between them. The germline CDR1 and CDR2 sequences are SGHTA and FQGNSA. CDR3 length: 12 residues. There are a few counts of this clonotype. Its antigen is undetermined. The rearrangement joins TRBV7-2 to TRBJ2-3, with D unresolved. This sequence originates from an adult man with Graves' disease, either hyperthyroidism or ophthalmopathy (not recorded which). Sequencing was done on a sample of peripheral blood or thyroid tissue (not recorded which). As DNA, the CDR3 is TGTGCCAGCAGCTTAGCCTGGGATACGCAGTATTTT. It encodes CASSLAWDTQYF.